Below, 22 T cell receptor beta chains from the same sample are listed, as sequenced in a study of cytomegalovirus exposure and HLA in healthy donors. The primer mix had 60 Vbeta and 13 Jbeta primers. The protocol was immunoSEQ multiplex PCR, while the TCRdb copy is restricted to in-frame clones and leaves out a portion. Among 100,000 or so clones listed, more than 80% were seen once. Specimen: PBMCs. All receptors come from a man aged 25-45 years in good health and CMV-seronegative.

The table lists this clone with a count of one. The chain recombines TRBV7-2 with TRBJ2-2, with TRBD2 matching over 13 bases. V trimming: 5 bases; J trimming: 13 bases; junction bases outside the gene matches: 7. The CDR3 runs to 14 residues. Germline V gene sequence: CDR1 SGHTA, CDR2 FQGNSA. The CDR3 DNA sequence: TGTGCCAGCAGCGATGGGACTAGCGGGGTGGGGCTGTTTTTT. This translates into CASSDGTSGVGLFF.

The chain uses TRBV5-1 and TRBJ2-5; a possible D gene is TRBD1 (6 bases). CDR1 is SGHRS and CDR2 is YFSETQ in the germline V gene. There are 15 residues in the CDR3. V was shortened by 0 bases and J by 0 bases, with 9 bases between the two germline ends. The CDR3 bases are TGCGCCAGCAGCTTGGGACAGGAGTACCAAGAGACCCAGTACTTC. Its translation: CASSLGQEYQETQYF.

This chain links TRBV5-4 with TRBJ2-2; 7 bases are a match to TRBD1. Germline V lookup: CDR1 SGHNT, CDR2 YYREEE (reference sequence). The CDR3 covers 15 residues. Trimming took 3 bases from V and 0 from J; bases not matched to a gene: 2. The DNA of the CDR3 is TGTGCCAGCAGCTCGGGACAGACGAACACCGGGGAGCTGTTTTTT. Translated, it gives CASSSGQTNTGELFF.

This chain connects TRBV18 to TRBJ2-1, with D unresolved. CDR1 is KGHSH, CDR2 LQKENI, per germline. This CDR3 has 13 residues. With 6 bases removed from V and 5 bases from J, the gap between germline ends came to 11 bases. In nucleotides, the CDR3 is TGTGCCAGCTCGCTGAGCTTGGACAATGAGCAGTTCTTC. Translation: CASSLSLDNEQFF.

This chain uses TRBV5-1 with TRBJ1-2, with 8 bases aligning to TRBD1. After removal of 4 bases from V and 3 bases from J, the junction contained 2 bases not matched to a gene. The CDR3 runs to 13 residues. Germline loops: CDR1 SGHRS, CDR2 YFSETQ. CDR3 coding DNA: TGCGCCAGCAGCCCGACAGGGGACTATGGCTACACCTTC. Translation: CASSPTGDYGYTF.

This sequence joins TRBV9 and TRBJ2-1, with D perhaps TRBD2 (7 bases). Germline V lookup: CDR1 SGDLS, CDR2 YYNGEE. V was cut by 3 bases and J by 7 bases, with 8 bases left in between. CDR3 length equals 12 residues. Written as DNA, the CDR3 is TGTGCCAGCAGCGAGGGGGGGAATGAGCAGTTCTTC. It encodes CASSEGGNEQFF.

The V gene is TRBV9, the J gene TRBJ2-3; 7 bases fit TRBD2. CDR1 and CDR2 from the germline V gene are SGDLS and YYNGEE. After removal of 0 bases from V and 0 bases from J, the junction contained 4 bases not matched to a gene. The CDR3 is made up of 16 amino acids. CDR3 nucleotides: TGTGCCAGCAGCGTAGGCTCTAGCGGAAGCACAGATACGCAGTATTTT. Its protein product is CASSVGSSGSTDTQYF.

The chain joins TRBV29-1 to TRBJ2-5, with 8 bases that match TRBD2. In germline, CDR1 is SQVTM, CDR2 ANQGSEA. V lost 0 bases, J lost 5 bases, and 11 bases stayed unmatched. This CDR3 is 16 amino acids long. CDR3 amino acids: CSVEDWPGLESETQYF. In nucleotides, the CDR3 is TGCAGCGTTGAAGATTGGCCGGGACTAGAATCGGAGACCCAGTACTTC.

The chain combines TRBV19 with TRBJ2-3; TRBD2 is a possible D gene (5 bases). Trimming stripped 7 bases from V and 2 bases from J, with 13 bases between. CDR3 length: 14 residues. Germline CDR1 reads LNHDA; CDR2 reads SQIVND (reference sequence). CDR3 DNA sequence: TGTGCCAGTAAGGAGCGGCCTCCCACAGATACGCAGTATTTT. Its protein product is CASKERPPTDTQYF.

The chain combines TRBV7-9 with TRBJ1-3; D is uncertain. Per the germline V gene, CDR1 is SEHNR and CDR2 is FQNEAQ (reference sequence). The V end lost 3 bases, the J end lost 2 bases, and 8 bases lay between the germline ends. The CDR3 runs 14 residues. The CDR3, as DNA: TGTGCCAGCAGCTTTGGGCCGGCTGGAAACACCATATATTTT. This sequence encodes CASSFGPAGNTIYF.

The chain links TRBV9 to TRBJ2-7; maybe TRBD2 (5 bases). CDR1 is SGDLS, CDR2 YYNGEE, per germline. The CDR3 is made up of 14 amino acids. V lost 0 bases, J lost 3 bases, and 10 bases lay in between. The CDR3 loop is CASSVGGHDYEQYF. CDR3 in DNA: TGTGCCAGCAGCGTAGGAGGGCATGACTACGAGCAGTACTTC.

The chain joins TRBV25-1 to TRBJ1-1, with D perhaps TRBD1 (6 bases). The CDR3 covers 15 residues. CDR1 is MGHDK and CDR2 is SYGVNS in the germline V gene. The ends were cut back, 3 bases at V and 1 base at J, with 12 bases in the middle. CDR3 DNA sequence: TGTGCCAGCAGTGACACGCAGGGGACGAACACTGAAGCTTTCTTT. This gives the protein CASSDTQGTNTEAFF.

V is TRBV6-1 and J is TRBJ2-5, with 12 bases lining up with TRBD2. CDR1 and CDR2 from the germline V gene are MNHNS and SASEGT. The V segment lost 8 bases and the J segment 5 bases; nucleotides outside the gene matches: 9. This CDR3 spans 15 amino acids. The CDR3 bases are TGTGCCAGCCCAACGACTAGCGGGAGTTATGAGACCCAGTACTTC. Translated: CASPTTSGSYETQYF.

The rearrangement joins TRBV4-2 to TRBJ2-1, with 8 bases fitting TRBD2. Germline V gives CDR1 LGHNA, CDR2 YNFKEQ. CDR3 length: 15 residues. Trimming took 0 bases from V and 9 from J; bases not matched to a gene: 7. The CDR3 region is CASSQEGTSLPEQFF. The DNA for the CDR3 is TGTGCCAGCAGCCAAGAAGGGACTAGTCTTCCTGAGCAGTTCTTC.

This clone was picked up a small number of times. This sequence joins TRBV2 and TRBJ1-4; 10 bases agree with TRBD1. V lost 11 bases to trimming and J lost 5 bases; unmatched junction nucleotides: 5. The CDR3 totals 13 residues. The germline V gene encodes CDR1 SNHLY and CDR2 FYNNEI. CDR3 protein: CAVRDRGNEKLFF. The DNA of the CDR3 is TGTGCCGTCCGGGACAGGGGAAATGAAAAACTGTTTTTT.

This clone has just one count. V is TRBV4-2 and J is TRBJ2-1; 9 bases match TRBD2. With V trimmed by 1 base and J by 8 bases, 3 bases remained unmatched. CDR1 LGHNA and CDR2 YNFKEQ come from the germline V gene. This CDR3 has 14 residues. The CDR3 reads CASSQGGGADEQFF. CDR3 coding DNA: TGTGCCAGCAGCCAAGGCGGGGGGGCCGATGAGCAGTTCTTC.

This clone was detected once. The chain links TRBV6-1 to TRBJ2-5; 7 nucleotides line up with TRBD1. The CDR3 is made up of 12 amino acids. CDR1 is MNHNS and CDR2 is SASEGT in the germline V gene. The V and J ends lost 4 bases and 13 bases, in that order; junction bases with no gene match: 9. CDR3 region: CASSGIRGRGYF. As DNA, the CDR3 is TGTGCCAGCAGTGGAATTAGGGGGCGAGGGTACTTC.

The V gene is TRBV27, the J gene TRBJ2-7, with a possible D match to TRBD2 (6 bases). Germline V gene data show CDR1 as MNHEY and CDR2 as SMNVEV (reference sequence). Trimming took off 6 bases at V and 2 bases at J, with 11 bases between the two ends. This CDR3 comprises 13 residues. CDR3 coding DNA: TGTGCCAGCAGACGGCGGGGACCCTACGAGCAGTACTTC. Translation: CASRRRGPYEQYF.

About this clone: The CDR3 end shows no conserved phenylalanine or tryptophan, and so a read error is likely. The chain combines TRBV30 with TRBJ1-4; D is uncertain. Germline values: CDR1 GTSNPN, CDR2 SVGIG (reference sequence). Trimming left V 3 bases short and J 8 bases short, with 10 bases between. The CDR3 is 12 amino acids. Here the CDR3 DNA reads TGTGCCTGGAGCATCAGGTCCGAAAAACTGTTTGTT. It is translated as CAWSIRSEKLFV.

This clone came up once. The chain's CDR3 is CASSGAGVLEQFF. The CDR3 DNA follows: TGTGCCAGCAGTGGCGCGGGGGTACTTGAGCAGTTCTTC. The rearrangement joins TRBV2 to TRBJ2-1; 7 positions match TRBD2. V lost 4 bases, J lost 9 bases, and 6 bases stayed unmatched. CDR3 length: 13 amino acids. CDR1 and CDR2 from the germline V gene are SNHLY and FYNNEI.

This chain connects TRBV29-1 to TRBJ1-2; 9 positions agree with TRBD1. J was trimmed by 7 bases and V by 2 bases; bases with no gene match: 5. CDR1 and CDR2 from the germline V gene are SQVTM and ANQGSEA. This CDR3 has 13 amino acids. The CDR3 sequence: CSVESGQGSGYTF. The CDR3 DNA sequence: TGCAGCGTTGAATCGGGACAGGGAAGTGGCTACACCTTC.

The chain's CDR3 is CAITNNDNQPQHF. CDR3 sequence (DNA): TGTGCCATCACAAACAATGACAATCAGCCCCAGCATTTT. The chain uses TRBV10-3 and TRBJ1-5; D is ambiguous. The CDR3 contains 13 residues. Germline assignment: CDR1 ENHRY and CDR2 SYGVKD. V shed 7 bases and J shed 3 bases, with 10 bases lying between them.